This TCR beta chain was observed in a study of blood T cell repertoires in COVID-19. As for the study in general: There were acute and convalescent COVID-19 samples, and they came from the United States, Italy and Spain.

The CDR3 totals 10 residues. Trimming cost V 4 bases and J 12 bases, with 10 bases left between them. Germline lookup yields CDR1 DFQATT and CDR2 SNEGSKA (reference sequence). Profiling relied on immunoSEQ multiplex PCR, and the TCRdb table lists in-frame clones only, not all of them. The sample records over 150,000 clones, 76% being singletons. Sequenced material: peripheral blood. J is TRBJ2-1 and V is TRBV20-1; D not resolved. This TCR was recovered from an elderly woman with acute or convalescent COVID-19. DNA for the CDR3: TGCAGTGCTACAGGATCCGGGCAGTTCTTC. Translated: CSATGSGQFF.